This paragraph reports one TCR beta chain. What it recognizes is unknown. CDR1 is SGHTA and CDR2 is FQGTGA in the germline V gene. The CDR3 totals 16 residues. This sample was taken from a study of graft-versus-host responses after intestinal transplantation. On the study more broadly: Every one of the recipients received anti-thymocyte globulin induction and afterwards took tacrolimus and steroids for around 3 years.

Method: immunoSEQ multiplex PCR; TCRdb's copy keeps in-frame clones and lacks some. The sample has tens of thousands of clones, around 95% seen once. The source material was unstimulated CD8+ T cells sorted from spleen or lymph node cells, sampled before intestinal transplant. This clonotype was obtained from a human donor who received an intestinal transplant. V usage is TRBV7-3 and J usage is TRBJ2-5; D is possibly TRBD2 (6 bases). TRBJ2-7 explains the end of the DNA better; the J call may be wrong. The CDR3 DNA follows: TGTGCCAGCAGCCCGGAGGGGCTAGCGCCGATCTACGAGCAGTACTTC. This sequence encodes CASSPEGLAPIYEQYF.